The source of this T cell receptor beta chain is a study of blood T cell repertoires in COVID-19. Study overall: Some COVID-19 samples were acute and others convalescent; all came from the United States, Italy and Spain.

V was trimmed by 0 bases and J by 0 bases, leaving 19 bases between them. Germline V CDR1 and CDR2: SGHRS, YFSETQ. The CDR3 contains 19 residues. Original processing methods: Amplification of reference gene primers was used by the study to estimate nucleated cell counts. Libraries were prepared by immunoSEQ multiplex PCR; TCRdb keeps only in-frame clonotypes and omits some of them. That table gives V, J and clone size, and the DNA gave D and trimming. Among around 200,000 clones listed, 80% to 85% were seen once. The sequence was obtained from a human donor with acute or convalescent COVID-19. The donor label of this sample is uncertain. Sequencing input: peripheral blood. This sequence joins TRBV5-1 and TRBJ2-1; a weak D match, TRBD1 (6 bases). The DNA for the CDR3 is TGCGCCAGCAGCTTGGTAGGACAGTCAAAGGGAATCTCCTACAATGAGCAGTTCTTC. This encodes CASSLVGQSKGISYNEQFF.